This TCR beta chain was recorded in a study of blood T cell repertoires in COVID-19. Overall study context: Material from acute and convalescent COVID-19 was sourced from the United States, Italy and Spain. T cells, B-cell-depleted T cells, or PBMCs provided the cDNA or gDNA that served as material.

Authors' data handling: Nucleated cell number was recorded as an estimate derived from reference gene primer amplification. Some clones are missing from TCRdb's copy, which holds only in-frame ones; the method was immunoSEQ multiplex PCR. The V and J calls and clone size come from that table; D and trimming were worked out from the DNA. Of about 85,000 clones in the sample, 87% are singletons; the top ten hold more than 4.5%. With 8 bases removed from V and 10 bases from J, the gap between germline ends came to 12 bases. CDR3 length: 12 amino acids. The sequence was obtained from a man aged 55 to 70 with acute or convalescent COVID-19. Source material: peripheral blood. The J gene is TRBJ1-6, the V gene TRBV12-3 or TRBV12-4; D might be TRBD1 (5 bases). This CDR3 reads CASGGEGSPLHF. The CDR3 region has the DNA TGTGCCAGCGGAGGGGAAGGGTCACCCCTCCACTTT.